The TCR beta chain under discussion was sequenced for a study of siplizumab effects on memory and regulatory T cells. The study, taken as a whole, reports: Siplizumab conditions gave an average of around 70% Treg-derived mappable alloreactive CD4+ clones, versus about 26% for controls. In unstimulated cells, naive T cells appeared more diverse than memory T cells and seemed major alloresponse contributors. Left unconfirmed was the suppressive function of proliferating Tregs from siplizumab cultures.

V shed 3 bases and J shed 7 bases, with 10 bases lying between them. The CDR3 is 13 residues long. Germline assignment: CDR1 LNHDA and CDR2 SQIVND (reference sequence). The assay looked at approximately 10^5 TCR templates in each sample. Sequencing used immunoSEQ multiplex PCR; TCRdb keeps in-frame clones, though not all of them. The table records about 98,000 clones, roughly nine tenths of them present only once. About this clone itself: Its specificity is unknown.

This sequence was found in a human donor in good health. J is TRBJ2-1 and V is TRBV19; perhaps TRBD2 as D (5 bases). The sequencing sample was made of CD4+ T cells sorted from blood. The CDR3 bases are TGTGCCAGTAGTATTCCGGAGGCGAATGAGCAGTTCTTC. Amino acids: CASSIPEANEQFF.